Below, one T cell receptor (beta chain) is given with its context. The source of the sample is a study of control samples from healthy donors and cancer patients. This CDR3 is 13 amino acids long. V lost 3 bases to trimming and J lost 4 bases; unmatched junction nucleotides: 1. CDR1 is WNHNN, CDR2 SYGVQD, per germline (reference sequence). The assay was immunoSEQ multiplex PCR, and TCRdb's table has in-frame clones only and misses some. The table lists around 170,000 clones, about 94% of them singletons. The sequence derives from a woman aged 25 to 39 in good health. The J gene is TRBJ2-3, the V gene TRBV10-1; TRBD2 matches at 7 bases. The sequenced sample consisted of blood. CDR3 residues: CASSETSADTQYF. The DNA for the CDR3 is TGCGCCAGCAGTGAAACTAGCGCAGATACGCAGTATTTT.